This T cell receptor (beta chain) is from a study of high-grade serous ovarian cancer treatment subgroups. Study-wide context: Mean per sample: around 14,000 reads, 6,000 to 8,000 unique TCR beta rearrangements.

The tumor samples were collected prior to definitive surgery or chemotherapy. For this clone: Its antigen is still unknown.

Trimming shortened V by 0 bases and J by 6 bases, and 13 bases separated the two germline ends. CDR3 length: 14 amino acids. Per germline, CDR1 SGDLS and CDR2 YYNGEE. Study-wide findings and caveats: Clonal relatedness tracked neoantigen level, and by trend copy number and mutation load.

The assay was immunoSEQ multiplex PCR, and TCRdb's table has in-frame clones only and misses some. The sample has hundreds of clones; around 72% are singletons. Sequencing was done on a sample of tumor tissue. The chain joins TRBV9 to TRBJ2-7, with D tentatively TRBD2 (6 bases). The TCR sequence derives from a human donor with high-grade serous ovarian cancer. This chain's CDR3 is CASSVGGLPSEQYF. CDR3 DNA sequence: TGTGCCAGCAGCGTAGGAGGACTACCCTCCGAGCAGTACTTC.